Here is one T cell receptor beta chain with its context. Its antigen is as yet unknown. This record comes from a study of blood T cells in healthy people across ages. Overall study results and limits: Older age coincided with a roughly linear decline in TCR beta diversity per million T cells.

The V gene's germline CDR1 is DFQATT and CDR2 SNEGSKA (reference sequence). The length of the CDR3 is 13 residues. V lost 4 bases and J lost 2; bases outside the gene matches: 5. A J-beta primer mix and a sample-barcoded 5' primer were used in a second PCR of roughly 6 to 11 cycles. TCRdb called the 5' RACE reads again in MiXCR, with one record for every CDR3 protein. The profile shows fewer than 800,000 distinct CDR3 sequences, 20% to 30% of them singletons. These sequences were also reported in another study, on T cells of mothers and their children. That study adds: Three mothers and their six children, all healthy Caucasians, donated. Detection yielded no persistent microchimeric T cell clones.

The sample taken for sequencing was blood. The rearrangement joins TRBV20-1 to TRBJ2-7; 7 bases are shared with TRBD1. This TCR was sampled from a boy between 10 and 17 years old in good health. CDR3 nucleotides: TGCAGTGCTATGGACAGGCAGACCTACGAGCAGTACTTC. It specifies CSAMDRQTYEQYF.